Listed below are T cell receptor beta chains from one sample, sequenced in a study of blood T cell repertoires in COVID-19. The method was immunoSEQ multiplex PCR; TCRdb's version includes in-frame clones alone and lacks a portion of them. The sample comprises 150,000 to 170,000 clones, 75% to 95% of which are singletons, and roughly 0.54% rests with the top ten. Sequenced sample: peripheral blood. The source is a man between 50 and 59 years old with acute or convalescent COVID-19. Each CDR3 is given with its conserved first and last residue. Fields, in order: V gene, clone size, D gene, J gene, CDR3 DNA, CDR3 protein. A D gene is named only where the DNA matches it firmly. Some rows mark clone size as missing; the rest say once, few, many or name a class of expanded clone.

TRBV18	-	-	TRBJ2-7	TGTGCCAGCTCACGCGGTGGATACGAGCAGTACTTC	CASSRGGYEQYF
TRBV5-1	-	TRBD1	TRBJ2-7	TGCGCCAGCAGCTTGGAAGGGGGCCCAACCTACGAGCAGTACTTC	CASSLEGGPTYEQYF
TRBV7-8	-	-	TRBJ2-7	TGTGCCAGCACCCTTAGGGGCCGCCCCTACGAGCAGTACTTC	CASTLRGRPYEQYF
TRBV28	-	TRBD2	TRBJ2-3	TGTGCCAGCAGGGGAGGGAGCACAGATACGCAGTATTTT	CASRGGSTDTQYF
TRBV27	-	TRBD2	TRBJ2-3	TGTGCCAGCAGCTCGGTCCTAGCGGGGGATGCAGATACGCAGTATTTT	CASSSVLAGDADTQYF
TRBV2	once	TRBD1	TRBJ1-1	TGTGCCAGCAGATCCGGGACAGCTAATGAAAGGGGAGCTTTCTTT	CASRSGTANERGAFF
TRBV28	-	-	TRBJ1-1	TGTGCCAGCAGCCTCCAGACTGAAGCTTTCTTT	CASSLQTEAFF
TRBV7-8	-	TRBD1	TRBJ1-1	TGTGCCAGCCGCACAATACAGGGGACTGAAGCTTTCTTT	CASRTIQGTEAFF
TRBV5-4	-	TRBD2	TRBJ2-1	TGTGCCAGCAGCTTGACTAGCGCGTCCTACAATGAGCAGTTCTTC	CASSLTSASYNEQFF
TRBV5-4	-	-	TRBJ1-2	TGTGCCAGCTCAACATTTAGGGGGTACGGCTACACCTTC	CASSTFRGYGYTF
TRBV14	-	TRBD2	TRBJ2-1	TGTGCCAGCAGCCTACAGTGGCGGGGGGCCTACAATGAGCAGTTCTTC	CASSLQWRGAYNEQFF
TRBV6-6	-	-	TRBJ2-7	TGTGCCAGCAGAATGAGGCAGGGCGTATCCTACGAGCAGTACTTC	CASRMRQGVSYEQYF
TRBV4-2	few	TRBD1	TRBJ2-1	TGTGCCAGCAGCCAAGGACAGGGGTCCCATGAGCAGTTCTTC	CASSQGQGSHEQFF
TRBV3-1/TRBV3-2	-	-	TRBJ2-3	TGTGCCAGCAAACTAATGACTAGCACAGATACGCAGTATTTT	CASKLMTSTDTQYF
TRBV19	-	-	TRBJ2-1	TGTGCCAGTAGTATGTCCCCCCTATCGGGGAATGAGCAGTTCTTC	CASSMSPLSGNEQFF
TRBV11-1	-	TRBD1	TRBJ2-1	TGTGCCAGCAGCCCCGGACGGACAGGGTTCGGGGATGAGCAGTTCTTC	CASSPGRTGFGDEQFF
TRBV3-1/TRBV3-2	-	TRBD1	TRBJ2-1	TGTGCCAGCAGCCAAGGCCGGACAGGGGTCAATGAGCAGTTCTTC	CASSQGRTGVNEQFF
TRBV9	-	TRBD1	TRBJ1-4	TGTGCCAGCGGCCCGGGACAGGGTGAAAAACTGTTTTTT	CASGPGQGEKLFF
TRBV7-9	-	TRBD2	TRBJ2-1	TGTGCCAGCAGCCAACACCCCCCGACTAGCGGAGCCTACAATGAGCAGTTCTTC	CASSQHPPTSGAYNEQFF
TRBV6-5	-	-	TRBJ1-5	TGTGCCAGCAGAACGGTTCAGGGCAATCAGCCCCAGCATTTT	CASRTVQGNQPQHF
TRBV19	-	-	TRBJ1-1	TGTGCCAGTAGCCGACGGGAGCCTGGGGCCACTGAAGCTTTCTTT	CASSRREPGATEAFF
TRBV7-8	-	-	TRBJ2-5	TGTGCCAGCTCACAAGGGACACTCCAAGAGACCCAGTACTTC	CASSQGTLQETQYF
TRBV9	-	TRBD2	TRBJ2-1	TGTGCCAGCAGCCTCAACCGCGGGGGGGGGAATGAGCAGTTCTTC	CASSLNRGGGNEQFF
TRBV7-2	-	TRBD1	TRBJ1-4	TGTGCCAGCAGAGGGACAGGGGTTCGAGGAAAACTGTTTTTT	CASRGTGVRGKLFF
TRBV10-3	once	-	TRBJ1-4	TGTGCCATCAGTGAGGCCGGGACACCGGGTGAAAAACTGTTTTTT	CAISEAGTPGEKLFF
TRBV5-8	-	-	TRBJ1-5	TGTGCCAGCAGCCTGGAACCGGGATTGGATCAGCCCCAGCATTTT	CASSLEPGLDQPQHF
TRBV7-9	-	TRBD1	TRBJ2-2	TGTGCCAGCAGTCCTGGGAAGGGGGCGCGGGAGCTGTTTTTT	CASSPGKGARELFF
TRBV7-6	-	TRBD2	TRBJ2-7	TGTGCCAGCAGCGCTACTAGCGGCTCCTACGAGCAGTACTTC	CASSATSGSYEQYF
TRBV29-1	-	TRBD2	TRBJ2-1	TGCAGCGTGGTACTAGCGGGAGGGCCGGGTAGTGAGCAGTTCTTC	CSVVLAGGPGSEQFF
TRBV9	-	-	TRBJ1-2	TGTGCCAGCAGCGTAGCCCCGGTCGACAGGAACTATGGCTACACCTTC	CASSVAPVDRNYGYTF
TRBV18	-	TRBD1	TRBJ2-7	TGTGCCAGCTCACCCCGACAGGGTAGCTCCTACGAGCAGTACTTC	CASSPRQGSSYEQYF
TRBV18	-	-	TRBJ1-1	TGTGCCAGCTCACCGGGAGTTACTGAAGCTTTCTTT	CASSPGVTEAFF
TRBV3-1/TRBV3-2	-	TRBD1	TRBJ1-5	TGTGCCAGCAGCCTTGGACAGGCGGATCAGCCCCAGCATTTT	CASSLGQADQPQHF
TRBV28	-	-	TRBJ1-5	TGTGCCAGCGGCCCCCCGGGGACATCTAGCAATCAGCCCCAGCATTTT	CASGPPGTSSNQPQHF
TRBV20-1	-	TRBD1	TRBJ2-5	TGCAGTTCAGGGGGACAGACCCAGTACTTC	CSSGGQTQYF
TRBV6-2/TRBV6-3	-	-	TRBJ2-6	TGTGCCAGCAGCCGACGGGGAGCTGGGGCCAACGTCCTGACTTTC	CASSRRGAGANVLTF
TRBV6-5	once	-	TRBJ1-4	TGTGCCACCACCCCCGTTGGGGCAGGAGGGGAAAAACTGTTTTTT	CATTPVGAGGEKLFF
TRBV6-2/TRBV6-3	-	TRBD2	TRBJ2-5	TGTGCCAGCAGCCGACCCCGGACTAGCGGGAGGAGGGAGACCCAGTACTTC	CASSRPRTSGRRETQYF
TRBV7-9	-	-	TRBJ1-4	TGTGCCAGCAGCTTATTTCAGGGATCAAATGAAAAACTGTTTTTT	CASSLFQGSNEKLFF
TRBV19	-	TRBD1	TRBJ1-2	TGTGCCAGTAGCACACAGGGGATCTATGGCTACACCTTC	CASSTQGIYGYTF
TRBV3-1/TRBV3-2	-	TRBD1	TRBJ2-7	TGTGCCAGCAGCCCACCAGGGACAGGGCGCAACGAGCAGTACTTC	CASSPPGTGRNEQYF
TRBV30	-	-	TRBJ1-5	TGTGCCTGGAGTGTAATAGACAGAAATCAGCCCCAGCATTTT	CAWSVIDRNQPQHF
TRBV30	once	TRBD1	TRBJ1-2	TGTGCCTGGGTCGGACAGGGAACAGCCTATGGCTACACCTTC	CAWVGQGTAYGYTF
TRBV27	-	TRBD2	TRBJ2-2	TGTGCCAGCAAGGCTAGCGGGAGGACGAACACCGGGGAGCTGTTTTTT	CASKASGRTNTGELFF
TRBV3-1/TRBV3-2	-	-	TRBJ1-5	TGTGCCAGCAGCCCAACATCCGACAGTCGGCCCCAGCATTTT	CASSPTSDSRPQHF
TRBV28	-	-	TRBJ1-5	TGTGCCAGCAGTTTAGAGAATCAGCCCCAGCATTTT	CASSLENQPQHF
TRBV6-4	-	-	TRBJ1-1	TGTGCCAGCAGTGACGGGGGGGGCGCACACACTGAAGCTTTCTTT	CASSDGGGAHTEAFF
TRBV6-2/TRBV6-3	-	-	TRBJ1-5	TGTGCCAGCAGTCCCAACAGGGATCAGCCCCAGCATTTT	CASSPNRDQPQHF
TRBV19	few	TRBD1	TRBJ1-5	TGTGCCAGTAGAAGAGGTGGGACAGGGGGCAATCAGCCCCAGCATTTT	CASRRGGTGGNQPQHF
TRBV7-6	-	-	TRBJ2-5	TGTGCCAGCAGCTTAGAGGATGGGCGATTAGAGACCCAGTACTTC	CASSLEDGRLETQYF
TRBV28	-	-	TRBJ1-5	TGTGCCAGCAGTGCCCTAAAGGGGGGGAGCCAGCCCCAGCATTTT	CASSALKGGSQPQHF
TRBV15	-	TRBD1	TRBJ2-7	TGTGCCACCAGCACCGGACAGGGTTTAAGCTCCTACGAGCAGTACTTC	CATSTGQGLSSYEQYF
TRBV4-1	-	-	TRBJ1-1	TGCGCCAGCAGCCCTTACTACGGAAGTGCCGCTTTCTTT	CASSPYYGSAAFF